This TCR beta chain was documented in a study of blood T cell repertoires in COVID-19. Germline CDR1 reads LGHDT; CDR2 reads YNNKEL (reference sequence). The V gene lost 0 bases and the J gene lost 2 bases, with 12 bases spanning the gap. CDR3 size: 16 residues. Authors' methods: Estimation of nucleated cell counts was performed using reference gene primer amplification. Assay used: immunoSEQ multiplex PCR; TCRdb lists only in-frame clones, some missing. Clonal size and the V and J genes are those of that table, whereas D and trimming came from the DNA. The sample consists of about 480,000 clones, roughly 91% of them appearing once.

The receptor's source is a woman in her twenties or thirties with acute or convalescent COVID-19. Sample: peripheral blood. The J gene is TRBJ2-3, the V gene TRBV3-1 (or the pseudogene TRBV3-2); D is unclear. CDR3 nucleotides: TGTGCCAGCAGCCAAGATAGATTCCGACACACAGATACGCAGTATTTT. Residues: CASSQDRFRHTDTQYF.